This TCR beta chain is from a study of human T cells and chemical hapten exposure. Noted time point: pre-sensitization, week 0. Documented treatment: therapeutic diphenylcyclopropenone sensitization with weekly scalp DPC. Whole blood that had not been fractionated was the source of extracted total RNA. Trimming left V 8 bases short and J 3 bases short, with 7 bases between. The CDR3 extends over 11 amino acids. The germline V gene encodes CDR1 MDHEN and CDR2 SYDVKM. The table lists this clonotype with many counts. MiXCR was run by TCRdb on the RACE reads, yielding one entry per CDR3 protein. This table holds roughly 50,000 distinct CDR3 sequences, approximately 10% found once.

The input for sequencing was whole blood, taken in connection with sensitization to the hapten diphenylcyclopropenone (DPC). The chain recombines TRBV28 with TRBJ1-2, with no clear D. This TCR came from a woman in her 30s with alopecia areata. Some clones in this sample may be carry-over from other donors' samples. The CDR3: CASGAYYGYTF. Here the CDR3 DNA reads TGTGCCAGCGGAGCCTACTATGGCTACACCTTC.